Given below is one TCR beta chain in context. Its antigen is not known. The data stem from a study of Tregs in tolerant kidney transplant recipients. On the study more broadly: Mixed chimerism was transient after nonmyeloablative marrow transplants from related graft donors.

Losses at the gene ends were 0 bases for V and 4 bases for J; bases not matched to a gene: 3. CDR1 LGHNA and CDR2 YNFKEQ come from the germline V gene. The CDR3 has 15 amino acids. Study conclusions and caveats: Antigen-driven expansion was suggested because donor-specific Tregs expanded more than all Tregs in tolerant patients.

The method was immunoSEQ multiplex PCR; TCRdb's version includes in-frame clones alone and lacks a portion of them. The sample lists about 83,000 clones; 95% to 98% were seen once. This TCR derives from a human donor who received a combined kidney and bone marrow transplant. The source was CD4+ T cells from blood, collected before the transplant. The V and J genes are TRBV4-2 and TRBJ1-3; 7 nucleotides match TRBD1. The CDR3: CASSQEWTGGNTIYF. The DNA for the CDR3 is TGTGCCAGCAGCCAAGAGTGGACAGGAGGAAACACCATATATTTT.